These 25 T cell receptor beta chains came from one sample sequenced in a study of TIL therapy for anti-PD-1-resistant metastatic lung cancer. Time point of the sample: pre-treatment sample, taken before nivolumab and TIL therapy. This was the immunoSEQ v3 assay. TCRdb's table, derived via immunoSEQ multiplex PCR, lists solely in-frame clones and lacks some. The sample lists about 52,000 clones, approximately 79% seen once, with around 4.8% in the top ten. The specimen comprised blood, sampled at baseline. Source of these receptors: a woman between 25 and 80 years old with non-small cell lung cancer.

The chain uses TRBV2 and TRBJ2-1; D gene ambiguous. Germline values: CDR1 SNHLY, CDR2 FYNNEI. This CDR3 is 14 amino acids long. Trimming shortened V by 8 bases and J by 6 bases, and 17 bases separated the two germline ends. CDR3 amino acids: CASSALRQINEQFF. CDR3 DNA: TGTGCCAGCTCCGCCCTTCGTCAGATCAATGAGCAGTTCTTC.

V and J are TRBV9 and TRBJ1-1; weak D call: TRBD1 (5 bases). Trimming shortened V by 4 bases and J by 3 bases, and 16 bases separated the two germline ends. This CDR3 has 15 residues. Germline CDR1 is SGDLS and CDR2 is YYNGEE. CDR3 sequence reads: CASSPHSRGDTEAFF. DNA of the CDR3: TGTGCCAGCAGCCCTCACTCAAGGGGTGACACTGAAGCTTTCTTT.

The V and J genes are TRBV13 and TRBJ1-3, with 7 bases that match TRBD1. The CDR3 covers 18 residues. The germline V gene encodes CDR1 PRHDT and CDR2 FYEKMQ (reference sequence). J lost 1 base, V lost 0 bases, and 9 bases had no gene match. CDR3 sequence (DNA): TGTGCCAGCAGCTTAGGCCTCACAGGGGTATATTCTGGAAACACCATATATTTT. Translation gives CASSLGLTGVYSGNTIYF.

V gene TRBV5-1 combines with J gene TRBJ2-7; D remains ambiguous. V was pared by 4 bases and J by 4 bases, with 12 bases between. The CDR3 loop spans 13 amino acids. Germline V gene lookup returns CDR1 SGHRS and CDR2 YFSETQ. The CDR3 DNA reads TGCGCCAGCAGCCGTGAAAAGGTGTACGAGCAGTACTTC. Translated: CASSREKVYEQYF. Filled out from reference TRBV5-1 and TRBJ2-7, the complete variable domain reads KAGVTQTPRYLIKTRGQQVTLSCSPISGHRSVSWYQQTPGQGLQFLFEYFSETQRNKGNFPGRFSGRQFSNSRSEMNVSTLELGDSALYLCASSREKVYEQYFGPGTRLTVT.

The DNA of the CDR3 is TGTGCCAGCAGCTTAACGGGCCCCGGGGGCCCGCTTGGGGCCAACGTCCTGACTTTC. Its translation is CASSLTGPGGPLGANVLTF. The gene calls are TRBV7-3 and TRBJ2-6; D could derive from TRBD1 or TRBD2 (6 bases each). CDR3 length equals 19 residues. V shed 0 bases and J shed 3 bases, with 18 bases lying between them. The germline V gene has CDR1 SGHTA and CDR2 FQGTGA. The entire variable domain, with the rest obtained from reference TRBV7-3 and TRBJ2-6, is as follows: GAGVSQTPSNKVTEKGKYVELRCDPISGHTALYWYRQSLGQGPEFLIYFQGTGAADDSGLPNDRFFAVRPEGSVSTLKIQRTERGDSAVYLCASSLTGPGGPLGANVLTFGAGSRLTVL.

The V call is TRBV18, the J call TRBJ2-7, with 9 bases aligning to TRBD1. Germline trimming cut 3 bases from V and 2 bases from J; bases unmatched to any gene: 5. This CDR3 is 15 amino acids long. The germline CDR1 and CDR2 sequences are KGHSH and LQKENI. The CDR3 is CASSPSRTGAYEQYF. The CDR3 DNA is TGTGCCAGCTCACCCTCTCGGACAGGGGCCTACGAGCAGTACTTC. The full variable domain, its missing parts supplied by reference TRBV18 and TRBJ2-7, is NAGVMQNPRHLVRRRGQEARLRCSPMKGHSHVYWYRQLPEEGLKFMVYLQKENIIDESGMPKERFSAEFPKEGPSILRIQQVVRGDSAAYFCASSPSRTGAYEQYFGPGTRLTVT.

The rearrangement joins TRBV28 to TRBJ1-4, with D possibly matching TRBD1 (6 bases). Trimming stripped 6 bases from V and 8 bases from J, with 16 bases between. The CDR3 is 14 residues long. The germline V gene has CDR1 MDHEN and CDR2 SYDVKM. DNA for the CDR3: TGTGCCAGCAGAGAGGGGGGTCGGAAGGAAAAACTGTTTTTT. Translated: CASREGGRKEKLFF.

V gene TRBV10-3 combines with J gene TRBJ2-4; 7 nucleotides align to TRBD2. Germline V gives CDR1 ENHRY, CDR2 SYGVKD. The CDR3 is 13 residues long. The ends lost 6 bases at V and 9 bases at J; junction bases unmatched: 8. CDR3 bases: TGTGCCATCAGGGCGGGAGCGGCGGGCATTCAGTACTTC. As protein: CAIRAGAAGIQYF.

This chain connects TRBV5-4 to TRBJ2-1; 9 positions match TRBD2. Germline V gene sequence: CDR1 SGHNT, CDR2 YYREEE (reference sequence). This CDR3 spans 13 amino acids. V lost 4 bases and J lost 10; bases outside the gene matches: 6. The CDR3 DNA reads TGTGCCAGCAGCGGGACTAGCCCCAGCGAGCAGTTCTTC. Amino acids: CASSGTSPSEQFF.

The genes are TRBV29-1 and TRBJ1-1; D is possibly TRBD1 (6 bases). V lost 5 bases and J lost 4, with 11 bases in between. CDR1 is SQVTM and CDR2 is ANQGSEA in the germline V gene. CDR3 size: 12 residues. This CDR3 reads CSVLTGITEAFF. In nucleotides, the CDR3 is TGCAGCGTTTTGACAGGAATCACTGAAGCTTTCTTT. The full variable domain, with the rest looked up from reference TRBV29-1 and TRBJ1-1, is SAVISQKPSRDICQRGTSLTIQCQVDSQVTMMFWYRQQPGQSLTLIATANQGSEATYESGFVIDKFPISRPNLTFSTLTVSNMSPEDSSIYLCSVLTGITEAFFGQGTRLTVV.

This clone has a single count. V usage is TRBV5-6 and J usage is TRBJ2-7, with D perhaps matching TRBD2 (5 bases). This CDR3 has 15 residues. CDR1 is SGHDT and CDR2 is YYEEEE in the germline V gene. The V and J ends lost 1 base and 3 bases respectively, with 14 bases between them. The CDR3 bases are TGTGCCAGCAGCTTGTGGGGTCCGAGGGTCTACGAGCAGTACTTC. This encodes CASSLWGPRVYEQYF.

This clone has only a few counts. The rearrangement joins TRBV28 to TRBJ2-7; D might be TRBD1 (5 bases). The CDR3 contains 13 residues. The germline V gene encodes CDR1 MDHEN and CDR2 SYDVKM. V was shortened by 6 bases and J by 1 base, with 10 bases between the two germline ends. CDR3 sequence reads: CASSFDSSYEQYF. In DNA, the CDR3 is TGTGCCAGCAGCTTCGACAGTTCCTACGAGCAGTACTTC.

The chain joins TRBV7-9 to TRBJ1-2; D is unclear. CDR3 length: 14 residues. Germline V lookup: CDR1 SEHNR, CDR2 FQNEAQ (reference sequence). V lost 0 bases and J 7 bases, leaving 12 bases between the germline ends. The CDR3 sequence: CASSLAGPHIGYTF. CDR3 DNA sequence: TGTGCCAGCAGCTTAGCTGGCCCGCATATTGGCTACACCTTC.

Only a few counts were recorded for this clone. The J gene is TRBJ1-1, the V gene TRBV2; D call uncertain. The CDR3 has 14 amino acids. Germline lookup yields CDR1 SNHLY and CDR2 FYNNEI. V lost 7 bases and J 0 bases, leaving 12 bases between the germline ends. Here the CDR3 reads CASIPTAVNTEAFF. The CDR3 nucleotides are TGTGCCAGCATCCCAACCGCGGTGAACACTGAAGCTTTCTTT.

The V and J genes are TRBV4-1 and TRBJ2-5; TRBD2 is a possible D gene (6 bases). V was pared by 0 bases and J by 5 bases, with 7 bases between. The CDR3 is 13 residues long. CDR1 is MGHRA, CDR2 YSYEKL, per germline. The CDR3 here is CASSQDAGETQYF. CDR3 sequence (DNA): TGCGCCAGCAGCCAAGATGCGGGGGAGACCCAGTACTTC.

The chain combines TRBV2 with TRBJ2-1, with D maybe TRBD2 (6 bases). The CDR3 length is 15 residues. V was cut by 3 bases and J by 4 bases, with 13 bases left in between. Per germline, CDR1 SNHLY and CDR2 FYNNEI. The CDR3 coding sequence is TGTGCCAGCAGTGATGGCGGGACCTTTTACAATGAGCAGTTCTTC. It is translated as CASSDGGTFYNEQFF.

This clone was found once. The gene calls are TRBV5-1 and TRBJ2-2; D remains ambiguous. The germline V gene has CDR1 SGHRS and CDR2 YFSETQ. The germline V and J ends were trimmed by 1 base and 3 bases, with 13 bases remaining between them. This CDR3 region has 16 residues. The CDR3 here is CASSLTSLGHTGELFF. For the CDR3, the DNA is TGCGCCAGCAGCTTGACGTCCCTCGGGCACACCGGGGAGCTGTTTTTT.

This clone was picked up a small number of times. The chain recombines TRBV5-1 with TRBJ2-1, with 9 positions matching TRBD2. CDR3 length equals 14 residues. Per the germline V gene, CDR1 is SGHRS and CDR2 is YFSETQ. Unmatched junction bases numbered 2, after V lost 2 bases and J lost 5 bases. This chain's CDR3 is CASSFASGDNEQFF. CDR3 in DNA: TGCGCCAGCAGCTTCGCTAGCGGGGACAATGAGCAGTTCTTC.

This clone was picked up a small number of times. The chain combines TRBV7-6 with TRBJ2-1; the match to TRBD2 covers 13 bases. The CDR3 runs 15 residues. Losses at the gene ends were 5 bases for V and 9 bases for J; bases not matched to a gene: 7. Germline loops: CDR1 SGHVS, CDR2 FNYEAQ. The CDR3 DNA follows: TGTGCCAGCAGCGCCGGGACTAGCGGGGAAGGTGAGCAGTTCTTC. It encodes CASSAGTSGEGEQFF.

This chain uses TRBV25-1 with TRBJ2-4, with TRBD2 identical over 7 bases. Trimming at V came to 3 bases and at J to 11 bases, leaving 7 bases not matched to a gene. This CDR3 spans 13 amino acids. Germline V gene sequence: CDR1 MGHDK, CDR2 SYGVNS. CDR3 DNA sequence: TGTGCCAGCAGTGAGCGGGAGACGACTCTTCAGTACTTC. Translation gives CASSERETTLQYF. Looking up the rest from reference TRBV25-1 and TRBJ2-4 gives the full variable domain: EADIYQTPRYLVIGTGKKITLECSQTMGHDKMYWYQQDPGMELHLIHYSYGVNSTEKGDLSSESTVSRIRTEHFPLTLESARPSHTSQYLCASSERETTLQYFGAGTRLSVL.

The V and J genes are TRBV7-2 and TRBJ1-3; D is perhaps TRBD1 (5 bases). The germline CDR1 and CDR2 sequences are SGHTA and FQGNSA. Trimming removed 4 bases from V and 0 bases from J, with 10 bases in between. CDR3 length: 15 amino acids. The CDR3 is CASSSDSFSGNTIYF. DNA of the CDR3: TGTGCCAGCAGCTCCGACAGCTTCTCTGGAAACACCATATATTTT.

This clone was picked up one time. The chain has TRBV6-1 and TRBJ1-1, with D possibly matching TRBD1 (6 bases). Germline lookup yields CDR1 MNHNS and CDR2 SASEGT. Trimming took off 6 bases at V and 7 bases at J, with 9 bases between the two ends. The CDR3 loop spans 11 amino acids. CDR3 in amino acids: CASRDRSEAFF. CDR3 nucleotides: TGTGCCAGCAGAGACAGGAGTGAAGCTTTCTTT.

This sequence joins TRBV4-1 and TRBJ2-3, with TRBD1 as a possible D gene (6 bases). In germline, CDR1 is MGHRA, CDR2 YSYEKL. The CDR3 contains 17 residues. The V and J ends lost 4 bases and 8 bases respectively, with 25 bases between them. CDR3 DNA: TGCGCCAGCAGCCCAGTACGCGGCAGGGGAGAGGATGTTACGCAGTATTTT. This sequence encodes CASSPVRGRGEDVTQYF.

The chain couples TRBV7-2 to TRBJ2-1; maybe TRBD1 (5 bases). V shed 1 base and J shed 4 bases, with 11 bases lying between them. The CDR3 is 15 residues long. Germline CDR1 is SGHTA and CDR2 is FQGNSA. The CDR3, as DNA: TGTGCCAGCAGCTTAGACAGGCTCGCGTACAATGAGCAGTTCTTC. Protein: CASSLDRLAYNEQFF.

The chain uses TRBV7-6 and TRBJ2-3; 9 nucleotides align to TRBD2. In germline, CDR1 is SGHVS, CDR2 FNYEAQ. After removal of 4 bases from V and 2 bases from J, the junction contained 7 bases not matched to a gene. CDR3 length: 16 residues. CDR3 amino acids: CASSSIAGATTDTQYF. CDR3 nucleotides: TGTGCCAGCAGCTCCATAGCGGGGGCTACCACAGATACGCAGTATTTT.